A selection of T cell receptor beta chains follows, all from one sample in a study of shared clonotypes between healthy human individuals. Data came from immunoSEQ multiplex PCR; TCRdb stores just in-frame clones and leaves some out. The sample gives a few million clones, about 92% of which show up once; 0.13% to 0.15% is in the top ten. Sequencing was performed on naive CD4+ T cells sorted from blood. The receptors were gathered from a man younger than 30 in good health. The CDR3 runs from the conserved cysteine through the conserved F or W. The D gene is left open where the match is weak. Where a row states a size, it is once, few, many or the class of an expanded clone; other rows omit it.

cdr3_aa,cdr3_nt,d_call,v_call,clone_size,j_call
CASSSNRQGHVRTNTGELFF,TGCGCCAGCAGCTCAAATCGACAGGGGCACGTGAGAACCAACACCGGGGAGCTGTTTTTT,TRBD1,TRBV5-1,-,TRBJ2-2
CASSLGQGDGYTF,TGTGCCAGCTCATTAGGACAGGGGGATGGCTACACCTTC,TRBD1,TRBV10-3,-,TRBJ1-2
CASSSSGGPYNEQFF,TGTGCCAGCAGCTCTAGCGGGGGCCCTTACAATGAGCAGTTCTTC,TRBD2,TRBV2,-,TRBJ2-1
CASSAGGGSTEAFF,TGTGCCAGTAGTGCTGGGGGCGGGAGCACTGAAGCTTTCTTT,-,TRBV19,-,TRBJ1-1
CAISESIPSGRRNTGELFF,TGTGCCATCAGTGAGTCGATCCCTAGCGGGAGGCGGAACACCGGGGAGCTGTTTTTT,TRBD2,TRBV10-3,-,TRBJ2-2
CASSSTDRGQYF,TGTGCCAGCAGCTCCACCGATCGGGGGCAGTACTTC,-,TRBV7-9,-,TRBJ2-7
CASSLGQGLNEQYF,TGTGCCAGCAGCTTAGGACAGGGTTTGAACGAGCAGTACTTC,TRBD1,TRBV28,-,TRBJ2-7
CASSLGPGGGYTF,TGCGCCAGCAGCTTGGGGCCTGGCGGTGGCTACACCTTC,-,TRBV5-1,few,TRBJ1-2
CAWSDRGHEQYF,TGTGCCTGGAGCGACAGGGGGCACGAGCAGTACTTC,TRBD1,TRBV30,-,TRBJ2-7
CASSEAISEVPYEQYF,TGTGCCAGCAGTGAAGCGATCTCTGAAGTTCCCTACGAGCAGTACTTC,-,TRBV6-1,-,TRBJ2-7
CASSKVGGPNYGYTF,TGTGCCAGCAGCAAAGTGGGGGGTCCGAACTATGGCTACACCTTC,-,TRBV7-9,-,TRBJ1-2
CASSGMTGNTEAFF,TGTGCCAGCAGCGGAATGACAGGGAACACTGAAGCTTTCTTT,-,TRBV7-9,-,TRBJ1-1
CASSDRTSGQPTDTQYF,TGCGCCAGCAGTGATCGGACTAGCGGACAACCCACAGATACGCAGTATTTT,TRBD2,TRBV10-1,-,TRBJ2-3
CASSRDFYEQYF,TGTGCCAGCAGTCGGGACTTCTACGAGCAGTACTTC,-,TRBV6-5,-,TRBJ2-7
CASSYSRAGGQAQYF,TGTGCCAGCAGTTACTCGAGGGCAGGGGGTCAGGCCCAGTACTTC,TRBD1,TRBV6-6,-,TRBJ2-5
CASSLSGGTDTQYF,TGTGCCAGCAGCTTAAGCGGGGGGACAGATACGCAGTATTTT,TRBD2,TRBV7-3,-,TRBJ2-3
CAWSPPQSPLHF,TGTGCCTGGAGTCCCCCGCAGTCACCCCTCCACTTT,-,TRBV30,-,TRBJ1-6
CASSTPGGSFDTQYF,TGCGCCAGCAGCACCCCCGGGGGCTCGTTTGATACGCAGTATTTT,-,TRBV5-1,-,TRBJ2-3
CATRGDSYEQYF,TGTGCCACGCGGGGGGACTCCTACGAGCAGTACTTC,TRBD2,TRBV2,-,TRBJ2-7
CAWTTMGGKGYTF,TGTGCCTGGACCACGATGGGAGGGAAAGGCTACACCTTC,-,TRBV30,-,TRBJ1-2
CASSIVKGGRDQPQHF,TGTGCCAGTAGTATAGTCAAGGGGGGTCGGGATCAGCCCCAGCATTTT,-,TRBV19,once,TRBJ1-5
CASRMDRVRAGELFF,TGTGCCAGTAGGATGGACAGGGTCCGGGCCGGGGAGCTGTTTTTT,TRBD1,TRBV19,-,TRBJ2-2
CASSPSRVAQETQYF,TGTGCCAGTAGTCCGTCTCGAGTAGCGCAAGAGACCCAGTACTTC,-,TRBV19,-,TRBJ2-5
CASSQDSRVEGEQFF,TGTGCCAGCAGCCAAGACTCCCGGGTGGAGGGTGAGCAGTTCTTC,-,TRBV4-2,-,TRBJ2-1